This T cell receptor (beta chain) was identified in a study of vaccination and CD4 T cells after COVID-19. Germline V gives CDR1 DFQATT, CDR2 SNEGSKA (reference sequence). J gave up 3 bases and V 5 bases, and 5 bases lay outside the gene matches. This CDR3 spans 16 amino acids. Relative to its sample, this clonotype is medium-sized. Its matching antigen is unknown. Indicated treatment: approximately nine-day PBMC culture with coronavirus spike peptide pools or control peptides (ViraFEST assay). Expansion of antigen-specific T cells with peptide pools by ViraFEST preceded sequencing of TCRs. Scientists ran DNA taken from cultured CD4+ T cells through the Oncomine TCR Beta short-read assay for sequencing. TCRdb reanalysed the PCR reads using MiXCR and keeps one entry per CDR3 protein. Of 3,500 to 4,500 distinct CDR3 sequences in the sample, 21% were seen once.

The chain recombines TRBV20-1 with TRBJ2-2, with 14 positions matching TRBD2. The source is a human donor who had recovered from COVID-19. The specimen comprised CD4+ T cells from blood, cultured in vitro, sampled after SARS-CoV-2 vaccination. CDR3 protein: CSARTSGGLYTGELFF. The CDR3 bases are TGCAGTGCTCGGACTAGCGGGGGGTTATACACCGGGGAGCTGTTTTTT.